This T cell receptor (beta chain) came from a study of a mutant IDH1 vaccine in newly diagnosed glioma. Study at large: Earlier treatment was radiotherapy, temozolomide, or both, with most getting both.

Stated time point: baseline, week 1 (first vaccination visit). Indicated treatment: pre-vaccination baseline after standard-of-care therapy. Profiled with immunoSEQ multiplex PCR; TCRdb holds only in-frame clones, not every one. The data contain about 34,000 clones, about four fifths of them singletons. V dropped 8 bases and J dropped 7 bases, with 20 bases sitting between them. Germline CDR1 reads SGHTA; CDR2 reads FQGNSA. This CDR3 region has 14 residues. This clone was counted between two and nine times. The sequence came from a man aged 45-65 years with glioma. Some clones in this sample may be carry-over from other donors' samples. The V call is TRBV7-2, the J call TRBJ1-1; D possibly corresponds to TRBD1 (5 bases). The material sequenced was peripheral blood mononuclear cells (PBMCs), taken from a glioma patient treated with radiotherapy, temozolomide or both. The CDR3 region has the DNA TGTGCCAGCTACGCCTCTTGGGGGTTAAGTGAAGCTTTCTTT. The encoded protein is CASYASWGLSEAFF.